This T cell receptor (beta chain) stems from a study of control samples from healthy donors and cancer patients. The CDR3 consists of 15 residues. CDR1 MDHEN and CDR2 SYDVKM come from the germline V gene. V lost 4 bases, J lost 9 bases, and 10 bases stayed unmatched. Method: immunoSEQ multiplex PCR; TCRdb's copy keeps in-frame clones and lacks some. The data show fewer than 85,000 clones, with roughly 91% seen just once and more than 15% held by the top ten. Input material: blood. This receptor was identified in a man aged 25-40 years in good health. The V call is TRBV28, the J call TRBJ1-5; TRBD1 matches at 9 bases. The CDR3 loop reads CASSSGTGTLGPQHF. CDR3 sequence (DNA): TGTGCCAGCAGTTCCGGGACAGGGACCTTGGGGCCCCAGCATTTT.